The present T cell receptor beta chain was sequenced within a study of T-cell reconstitution after alpha-beta-depleted transplantation in children. Study-wide points: About two months after transplant, alpha-beta T cells reportedly came from several hundred expanded graft clones. Hyperexpanded clones declined; after one year, newly produced T cells mostly supplied diversity. At day 60, the high TCRbeta diversity found in some patients originated from recipient T cells and thymic progenitors that had survived.

This clonotype came up many times. Its antigen is not identified. It was with unique molecular identifiers that the TCRbeta library was prepared. Each CDR3 protein is one row after TCRdb ran MiXCR on the PCR reads. The data contain 480,000 or so distinct CDR3 sequences, over 9.5% of them singletons. The CDR3 covers 18 residues. The germline gives CDR1 PRHDT, CDR2 FYEKMQ (reference sequence). Trimming cost V 3 bases and J 0 bases; bases outside gene matches: 10. The material was PBMCs, obtained before TCRalphabeta/CD19-depleted stem cell transplant. The receptor was derived from a child between 2 and 9 years old with inherited bone marrow failure, due to receive a stem cell transplant. The chain employs TRBV13 and TRBJ2-1; 8 nucleotides match TRBD2. This CDR3 reads CASSFVIGRAGSYNEQFF. The DNA for the CDR3 is TGTGCCAGCAGCTTCGTTATCGGGAGGGCCGGCTCCTACAATGAGCAGTTCTTC.